This T cell receptor beta chain emerged from a study of neurological immune-mediated disorders. This clonotype was recorded at least ten times. TCRdb called the 5' RACE reads again in MiXCR, with one record for every CDR3 protein. Altogether approximately 82,000 distinct CDR3 sequences are present, 13% being singletons, with the ten largest covering approximately 5%. Germline V CDR1 and CDR2: DFQATT, SNEGSKA (reference sequence). The CDR3 runs to 13 residues. V lost 3 bases and J lost 5, with 13 bases in between. The time point here: longitudinal time-point 2. A total of 2 million PBMCs stored at -80 degrees C provided the unsorted libraries.

The source is a female donor with HTLV-1-associated myelopathy (HAM/TSP). The sequencing sample was made of PBMCs. The chain couples TRBV20-1 to TRBJ1-1, with a weak D call TRBD1 (5 bases). Here the CDR3 reads CSARGGRGTEAFF. CDR3 sequence (DNA): TGCAGTGCTAGGGGGGGGAGAGGTACTGAAGCTTTCTTT.